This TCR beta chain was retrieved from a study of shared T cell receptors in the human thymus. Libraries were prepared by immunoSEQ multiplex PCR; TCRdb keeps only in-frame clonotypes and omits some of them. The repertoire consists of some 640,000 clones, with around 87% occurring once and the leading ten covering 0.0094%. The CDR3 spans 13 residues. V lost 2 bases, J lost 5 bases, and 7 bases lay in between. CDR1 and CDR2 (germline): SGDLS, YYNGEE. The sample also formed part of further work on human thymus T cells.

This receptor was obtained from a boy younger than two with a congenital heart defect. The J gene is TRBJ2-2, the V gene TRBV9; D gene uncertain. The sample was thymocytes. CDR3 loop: CASSVRVTGELFF. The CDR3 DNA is TGTGCCAGCAGCGTTCGGGTGACCGGGGAGCTGTTTTTT.